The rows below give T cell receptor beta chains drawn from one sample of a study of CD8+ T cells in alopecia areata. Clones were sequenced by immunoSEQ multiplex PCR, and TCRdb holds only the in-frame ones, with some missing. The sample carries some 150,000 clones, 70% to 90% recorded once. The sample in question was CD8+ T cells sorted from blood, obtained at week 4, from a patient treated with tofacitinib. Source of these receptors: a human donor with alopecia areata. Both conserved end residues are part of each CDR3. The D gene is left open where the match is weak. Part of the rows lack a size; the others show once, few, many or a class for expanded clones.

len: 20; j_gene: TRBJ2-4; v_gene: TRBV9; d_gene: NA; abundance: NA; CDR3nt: TGTGCCAGCAGCGTAGCTTTCGAGACAGGGACTAAAATAGCCAAAAACATTCAGTACTTC; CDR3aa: CASSVAFETGTKIAKNIQYF
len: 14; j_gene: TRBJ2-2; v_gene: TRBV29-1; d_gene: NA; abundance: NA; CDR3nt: TGCAGCGTTGAAGATCTTTCTAGGAACGGGGAGCTGTTTTTT; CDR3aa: CSVEDLSRNGELFF
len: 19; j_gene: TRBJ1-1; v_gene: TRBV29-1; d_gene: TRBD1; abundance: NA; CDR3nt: TGCAGCGTTGAAGGGGGAATGGACAGGGAGGGTAGCGTGAACACTGAAGCTTTCTTT; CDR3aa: CSVEGGMDREGSVNTEAFF
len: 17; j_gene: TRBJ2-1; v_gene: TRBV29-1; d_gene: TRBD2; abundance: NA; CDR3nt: TGCAGCGTTGAGCGGGGGGACTCCTCTCCGGTTTACAATGAGCAGTTCTTC; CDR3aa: CSVERGDSSPVYNEQFF
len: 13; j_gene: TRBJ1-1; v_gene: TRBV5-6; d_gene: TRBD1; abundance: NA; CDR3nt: TGTGCCAGCAGCTTTACAGGGGGCCCTGAAGCTTTCTTT; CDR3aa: CASSFTGGPEAFF
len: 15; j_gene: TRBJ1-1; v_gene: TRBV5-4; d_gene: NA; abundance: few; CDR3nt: TGTGCCAGCAGCTTGGAGGCCGGTGTGAACACTGAAGCTTTCTTT; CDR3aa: CASSLEAGVNTEAFF
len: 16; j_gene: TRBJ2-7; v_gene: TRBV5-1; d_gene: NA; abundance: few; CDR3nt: TGCGCCAGCAGCTTGAGGATGGGCCTGAGCTCCTACGAGCAGTACTTC; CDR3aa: CASSLRMGLSSYEQYF
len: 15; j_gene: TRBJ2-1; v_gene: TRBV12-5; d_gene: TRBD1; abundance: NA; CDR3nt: TGTGCTAGTGGCCAGCGACAGGGGGTCTACAATGAGCAGTTCTTC; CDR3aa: CASGQRQGVYNEQFF
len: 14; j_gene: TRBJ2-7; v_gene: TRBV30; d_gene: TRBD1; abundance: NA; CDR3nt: TGTGCCTGGAGTTTCGGACAGGGGTGGCTCGAGCAGTACTTC; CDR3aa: CAWSFGQGWLEQYF
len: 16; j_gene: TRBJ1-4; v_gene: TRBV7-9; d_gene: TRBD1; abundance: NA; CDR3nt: TGTGCCAGCAGCCCTGGACAGGGGGCAACTAATGAAAAACTGTTTTTT; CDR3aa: CASSPGQGATNEKLFF
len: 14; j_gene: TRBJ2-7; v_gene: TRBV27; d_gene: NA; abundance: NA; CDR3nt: TGTGCCAGCAGCTTTGGAAGGAGCTCCTACGAGCAGTACTTC; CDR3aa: CASSFGRSSYEQYF
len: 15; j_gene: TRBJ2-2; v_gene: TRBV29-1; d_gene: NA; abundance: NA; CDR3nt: TGCAGCGTTGAAGTGGCAGGCGCGAACACCGGGGAGCTGTTTTTT; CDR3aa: CSVEVAGANTGELFF
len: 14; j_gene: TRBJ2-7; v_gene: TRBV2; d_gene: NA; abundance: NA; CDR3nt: TGTGCCAGCATAGCCTTAGACGGGATGAACGAGCAGTACTTC; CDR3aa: CASIALDGMNEQYF
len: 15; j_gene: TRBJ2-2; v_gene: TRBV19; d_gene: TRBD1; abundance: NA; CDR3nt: TGTGCCAGTAGGGCAGGACAGGGTGAATCCGGGGAGCTGTTTTTT; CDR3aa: CASRAGQGESGELFF
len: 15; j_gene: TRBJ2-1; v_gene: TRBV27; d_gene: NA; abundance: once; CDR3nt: TGTGCCAGCAGTTTACTCATGAACTCCTACAATGAGCAGTTCTTC; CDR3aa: CASSLLMNSYNEQFF